Shown below are 28 T cell receptor beta chains from a single sample sequenced in a study of shared T cell receptors in the human thymus. Sequencing used immunoSEQ multiplex PCR; TCRdb keeps in-frame clones, though not all of them. The sample carries 550,000 to 800,000 clones, around 85% recorded once. The sample was also linked to a second study, of human thymus T cells.

Input material: thymocytes. Receptors originate from a girl less than two years old with a congenital heart defect.

The chain is built from TRBV12-5 and TRBJ2-5, with D unresolved. The germline V gene has CDR1 LGHNT and CDR2 FRNRAP. The CDR3 is 13 amino acids. V was cut by 0 bases and J by 7 bases, with 9 bases left in between. The CDR3 DNA reads as TGTGCTAGTGGTTTGGTTCCCTTTTGGACCCAGTACTTC. Protein product: CASGLVPFWTQYF. Using reference TRBV12-5 and TRBJ2-5 for the parts outside the CDR3, the full variable domain is DARVTQTPRHKVTEMGQEVTMRCQPILGHNTVFWYRQTMMQGLELLAYFRNRAPLDDSGMPKDRFSAEMPDATLATLKIQPSEPRDSAVYFCASGLVPFWTQYFGPGTRLLVL.

This clone was seen once. The V call is TRBV11-2, the J call TRBJ2-3; 8 positions match TRBD1. CDR1 and CDR2 (germline): SGHAT, FQNNGV. J lost 2 bases, V lost 5 bases, and 18 bases had no gene match. The CDR3 length is 19 residues. CDR3 coding DNA: TGTGCCAGCAGCCCAGACGAGATTATGACAGGGGCGAACACAGATACGCAGTATTTT. It translates to CASSPDEIMTGANTDTQYF.

This sequence joins TRBV27 and TRBJ1-5, with 7 bases lining up with TRBD1. The CDR3 sequence is 21 residues long. V lost 5 bases and J lost 5; bases outside the gene matches: 27. Germline CDR1 reads MNHEY; CDR2 reads SMNVEV (reference sequence). CDR3 in amino acids: CASSHTTGASKRGLFDQPQHF. The CDR3 DNA sequence: TGTGCCAGCAGTCACACAACGGGGGCTTCTAAGAGGGGGCTGTTTGATCAGCCCCAGCATTTT.

This clone appeared once. The CDR3 DNA is TGTGCCAGCAGCTTAAGGGGACAGGGGGCTAACTATGGCTACACCTTC. Translation: CASSLRGQGANYGYTF. This chain joins TRBV7-9 and TRBJ1-2; 11 nucleotides agree with TRBD1. CDR3 size: 16 residues. Germline CDR1 SEHNR, CDR2 FQNEAQ (reference sequence). V dropped 2 bases and J dropped 0; count of bases not matched to a gene: 2.

This clone was recorded a few times. The chain combines TRBV27 with TRBJ2-4; TRBD1 might be the D (6 bases). Germline-derived CDR1 and CDR2 are MNHEY and SMNVEV (reference sequence). The CDR3 is made up of 18 amino acids. The V and J ends lost 4 bases and 2 bases respectively, with 21 bases between them. CDR3 DNA: TGTGCCAGCAGTTCCCCGACCGTCCAGGGGCCTACCAAAAACATTCAGTACTTC. This encodes CASSSPTVQGPTKNIQYF.

The chain couples TRBV28 to TRBJ2-7; possibly TRBD1 for D (6 bases). Per the germline V gene, CDR1 is MDHEN and CDR2 is SYDVKM. V was cut by 4 bases and J by 4 bases, with 29 bases left in between. The CDR3 covers 19 residues. CDR3 sequence (DNA): TGTGCCAGCAGTTCCCCCACTCTTAGCTACAGGGTAACTCGGTACGAGCAGTACTTC. This encodes CASSSPTLSYRVTRYEQYF.

The chain couples TRBV11-2 to TRBJ2-1, with D unclear. The CDR3 runs to 12 residues. Looked up from germline, CDR1 is SGHAT and CDR2 is FQNNGV. Trimming shortened V by 2 bases and J by 8 bases, and 7 bases separated the two germline ends. The CDR3 region is CASSLIFDEQFF. CDR3 bases: TGTGCCAGCAGCTTAATCTTCGATGAGCAGTTCTTC.

This clone was recorded only once. The CDR3 DNA reads TGTGCCAGCAGCCCGTTGGGGCCATCTGGGGCCAACGTCCTGACTTTC. Translating gives CASSPLGPSGANVLTF. The chain joins TRBV27 to TRBJ2-6, with a weak D call TRBD1 (5 bases). There are 16 residues in the CDR3. Trimming left V 6 bases short and J 1 base short, with 13 bases between. The germline CDR1 and CDR2 sequences are MNHEY and SMNVEV (reference sequence).

The J gene is TRBJ1-2, the V gene TRBV18; D is possibly TRBD1 (5 bases). This CDR3 spans 18 amino acids. Per the germline V gene, CDR1 is KGHSH and CDR2 is LQKENI. The V end was cut by 4 bases, the J end by 4 bases, with 25 bases between. The CDR3 coding sequence is TGTGCCAGCTCACTACCGGAGCGGGGGGGATCTTACGGCTATGGCTACACCTTC. Translating it yields CASSLPERGGSYGYGYTF.

J is TRBJ2-1 and V is TRBV14; 7 bases fit TRBD2. This CDR3 contains 20 residues. Trimming took 1 base from V and 0 from J; bases not matched to a gene: 15. CDR1 and CDR2 from the germline V gene are SGHDN and FVKESK. CDR3 bases: TGTGCCAGCAGCCAAGGAATTAGGGAGTGGCGGGGGATCTCCTACAATGAGCAGTTCTTC. Its translation is CASSQGIREWRGISYNEQFF.

CDR3 in DNA: TGTGCCAGCAGTAGACAGGGAAGGTTTAAGTGGAGCTACGAGCAGTACTTC. This gives the protein CASSRQGRFKWSYEQYF. This chain uses TRBV28 with TRBJ2-7; TRBD1 agrees at 7 bases. Germline assignment: CDR1 MDHEN and CDR2 SYDVKM. The V and J ends lost 5 bases and 3 bases, in that order; junction bases with no gene match: 16. The CDR3 has 17 residues.

This chain connects TRBV5-6 to TRBJ1-1, with TRBD1 matching 9 bases. Germline values: CDR1 SGHDT, CDR2 YYEEEE. The CDR3 runs 16 residues. Trimming removed 4 bases from V and 0 bases from J; junction bases left unmatched: 7. The CDR3 DNA is TGTGCCAGCAGCGACCGGGACAGGGATTTGAACACTGAAGCTTTCTTT. Its translation: CASSDRDRDLNTEAFF.

The gene calls are TRBV11-2 and TRBJ2-3; 8 bases match TRBD1. J was trimmed by 0 bases and V by 5 bases; bases with no gene match: 4. The CDR3 covers 15 residues. Germline loops: CDR1 SGHAT, CDR2 FQNNGV. The CDR3 bases are TGTGCCAGCAGCCAGACAGGGGTCAGCACAGATACGCAGTATTTT. It translates to CASSQTGVSTDTQYF.

The J gene is TRBJ1-5, the V gene TRBV4-3; TRBD1 is a possible D gene (5 bases). The CDR3 runs 18 residues. Germline V gene sequence: CDR1 LGHNA, CDR2 YSLEER. Trimming stripped 0 bases from V and 0 bases from J, with 15 bases between. CDR3 DNA: TGCGCCAGCAGCCAAGAAGGACACAGAGGAATTAGCAATCAGCCCCAGCATTTT. Protein: CASSQEGHRGISNQPQHF.

This rearrangement joins TRBV7-9 to TRBJ2-1, with 7 bases that match TRBD1. Germline V gene data show CDR1 as SEHNR and CDR2 as FQNEAQ (reference sequence). This CDR3 is 19 amino acids long. J was trimmed by 3 bases and V by 3 bases; bases with no gene match: 17. CDR3 amino acids: CASSFSNSGTDFIYNEQFF. CDR3 nucleotides: TGTGCCAGCAGCTTCTCAAACTCTGGGACAGACTTTATCTACAATGAGCAGTTCTTC.

This rearrangement joins TRBV7-8 to TRBJ1-4, with 11 bases lining up with TRBD1. With V trimmed by 4 bases and J by 4 bases, 11 bases remained unmatched. In germline, CDR1 is SGHVS, CDR2 FQNEAQ. The CDR3 extends over 18 amino acids. CDR3 nucleotide sequence: TGTGCCAGCAGCTCGTCCCGGGACAGGGGGAGGATTAATGAAAAACTGTTTTTT. This codes for CASSSSRDRGRINEKLFF. Filled out from reference TRBV7-8 and TRBJ1-4, the complete variable domain reads GAGVSQSPRYKVAKRGQDVALRCDPISGHVSLFWYQQALGQGPEFLTYFQNEAQLDKSGLPSDRFFAERPEGSVSTLKIQRTQQEDSAVYLCASSSSRDRGRINEKLFFGSGTQLSVL.

This sequence joins TRBV6-7 and TRBJ2-1; 11 positions agree with TRBD2. TRBV6-7 is sorted into the ORF group, with uncertain function. With 0 bases clipped from V and 4 bases from J, the junction kept 2 bases outside the gene matches. The CDR3 length is 16 residues. This chain's CDR3 is CASSYSLAGGYNEQFF. Here the CDR3 DNA reads TGTGCCAGCAGTTACTCCCTAGCGGGGGGTTACAATGAGCAGTTCTTC.

The chain couples TRBV5-4 to TRBJ2-1; D remains unclear. Trimming pared 5 bases from V and 8 bases from J, leaving 14 bases between. This CDR3 has 13 amino acids. Germline V gene lookup returns CDR1 SGHNT and CDR2 YYREEE (reference sequence). CDR3 nucleotides: TGTGCCAGCAGGACCCCTCTAGTGGATGAGCAGTTCTTC. It encodes CASRTPLVDEQFF. Supplemented by reference TRBV5-4 and TRBJ2-1, the full variable domain reads ETGVTQSPTHLIKTRGQQVTLRCSSQSGHNTVSWYQQALGQGPQFIFQYYREEENGRGNFPPRFSGLQFPNYSSELNVNALELDDSALYLCASRTPLVDEQFFGPGTRLTVL.

A few counts support this clone. The DNA of the CDR3 is TGTGCCAGCAGCCAAGAGACCTCAGGGTCAGAGGTTTATCAGCCCCAGCATTTT. Translation: CASSQETSGSEVYQPQHF. The chain employs TRBV4-2 and TRBJ1-5; tentative D call: TRBD1 (5 bases). The CDR3 consists of 18 residues. The V end was cut by 0 bases, the J end by 5 bases, with 20 bases between. In germline, CDR1 is LGHNA, CDR2 YNFKEQ.

This chain joins TRBV4-1 and TRBJ2-2, with 7 bases lining up with TRBD1. Per the germline V gene, CDR1 is MGHRA and CDR2 is YSYEKL. This CDR3 contains 14 residues. Losses at the gene ends were 3 bases for V and 5 bases for J; bases not matched to a gene: 3. The CDR3 sequence: CASSHRQGTGELFF. DNA of the CDR3: TGCGCCAGCAGCCATCGACAGGGAACCGGGGAGCTGTTTTTT.

V usage is TRBV28 and J usage is TRBJ2-3; 7 bases align to TRBD1. CDR1 is MDHEN and CDR2 is SYDVKM in the germline V gene. V was pared by 2 bases and J by 1 base, with 9 bases of the junction left unmatched. This CDR3 region has 17 residues. CDR3 in DNA: TGTGCCAGCAGTTTACCCGGGACAGAGGACGGCACAGATACGCAGTATTTT. It codes for CASSLPGTEDGTDTQYF.

V and J are TRBV5-1 and TRBJ2-3, with D perhaps matching TRBD2 (6 bases). The germline CDR1 and CDR2 sequences are SGHRS and YFSETQ. Trimming cost V 4 bases and J 3 bases, with 12 bases left between them. The CDR3 spans 14 residues. DNA for the CDR3: TGCGCCAGCAGCCCGGGGGTAGGGACAGATACGCAGTATTTT. Residues: CASSPGVGTDTQYF.

The rearrangement joins TRBV5-1 to TRBJ2-7; TRBD2 matches 12 bases. Per germline, CDR1 SGHRS and CDR2 YFSETQ. The CDR3 has 14 amino acids. The J segment lost 2 bases and the V segment lost 3 bases, leaving 0 bases of the junction unmatched. The CDR3 bases are TGCGCCAGCAGCTGGACTAGCGGGGCCTACGAGCAGTACTTC. The encoded protein is CASSWTSGAYEQYF.

The rearrangement joins TRBV27 to TRBJ2-4; weak D call: TRBD2 (6 bases). This CDR3 contains 21 residues. The germline V gene encodes CDR1 MNHEY and CDR2 SMNVEV (reference sequence). V gave up 6 bases and J gave up 0 bases, with 30 bases separating them. The CDR3 nucleotides are TGTGCCAGCAGCCCCTCTGGAGGGCTGCCCTTTAAAACTGTAGCCAAAAACATTCAGTACTTC. It codes for CASSPSGGLPFKTVAKNIQYF.

V and J are TRBV14 and TRBJ1-1, with 7 bases that match TRBD1. The length of the CDR3 is 17 residues. J was trimmed by 8 bases and V by 0 bases; bases with no gene match: 15. Germline CDR1 is SGHDN and CDR2 is FVKESK. The CDR3 here is CASSQERDRQSAAEAFF. In nucleotides, the CDR3 is TGTGCCAGCAGCCAAGAACGGGACAGACAGTCGGCCGCGGAAGCTTTCTTT.

The chain has TRBV9 and TRBJ1-6; D may be TRBD1 (5 bases). The germline V gene encodes CDR1 SGDLS and CDR2 YYNGEE. This CDR3 spans 15 amino acids. Deletions cut 4 bases from V and 10 bases from J, with 18 bases between. The CDR3 protein is CASSPSPGARSPLHF. For the CDR3, the DNA is TGTGCCAGCAGCCCCTCCCCTGGGGCGAGATCACCCCTCCACTTT.

V gene TRBV2 combines with J gene TRBJ1-5, with D unclear. The V end lost 2 bases, the J end lost 11 bases, and 10 bases lay between the germline ends. Germline CDR1 reads SNHLY; CDR2 reads FYNNEI. CDR3 length: 12 amino acids. The CDR3 coding sequence is TGTGCCAGCAGTGAAAGACCAAGCGCCCAGCATTTT. Its translation is CASSERPSAQHF. Complete variable domain (other parts from reference TRBV2 and TRBJ1-5): EPEVTQTPSHQVTQMGQEVILRCVPISNHLYFYWYRQILGQKVEFLVSFYNNEISEKSEIFDDQFSVERPDGSNFTLKIRSTKLEDSAMYFCASSERPSAQHFGDGTRLSIL.

The chain carries TRBV13 and TRBJ1-1; no reliable D call. The CDR3 runs 16 residues. Trimming shortened V by 1 base and J by 6 bases, and 18 bases separated the two germline ends. Germline-derived CDR1 and CDR2 are PRHDT and FYEKMQ (reference sequence). CDR3 amino acids: CASSLVKGRPGAEAFF. As DNA, the CDR3 is TGTGCCAGCAGCTTAGTCAAAGGTAGGCCAGGCGCTGAAGCTTTCTTT.